This is a list of T cell receptor beta chains from one sample in a study of blood T cell repertoires in COVID-19. The method was immunoSEQ multiplex PCR; TCRdb's version includes in-frame clones alone and lacks a portion of them. The table shows about 44,000 clones, with 75% to 90% occurring only once. The sequenced material came from peripheral blood. The origin of the receptors is a human donor in a cohort sampled during active COVID-19. Both conserved end residues are part of each CDR3. Each record gives: clone size, J gene, V gene, D gene, CDR3 protein, CDR3 DNA. A D gene is named only where the DNA matches it firmly. Size is omitted from some rows. Given values are once, few, many or a class for expanded clones.

clone size: once
J gene: TRBJ2-5
V gene: TRBV10-3
D gene: TRBD2
CDR3 protein: CAISESTSGRQSGETQYF
CDR3 DNA: TGTGCCATCAGTGAGTCTACTAGCGGGAGGCAGTCGGGAGAGACCCAGTACTTC

clone size: .
J gene: TRBJ2-1
V gene: TRBV2
D gene: .
CDR3 protein: CASSEAYEQFF
CDR3 DNA: TGTGCCAGCAGTGAAGCCTATGAGCAGTTCTTC

clone size: once
J gene: TRBJ2-5
V gene: TRBV18
D gene: .
CDR3 protein: CASSPGTNQETQYF
CDR3 DNA: TGTGCCAGCTCACCTGGTACTAACCAAGAGACCCAGTACTTC

clone size: .
J gene: TRBJ1-1
V gene: TRBV29-1
D gene: TRBD1
CDR3 protein: CSVRDREGAFF
CDR3 DNA: TGCAGCGTCCGGGACAGGGAAGGAGCTTTCTTT

clone size: .
J gene: TRBJ2-2
V gene: TRBV19
D gene: .
CDR3 protein: CASRGGELFF
CDR3 DNA: TGTGCCAGCCGGGGGGGGGAGCTGTTTTTT

clone size: .
J gene: TRBJ1-2
V gene: TRBV4-1
D gene: .
CDR3 protein: CASSQDFPVYGYTF
CDR3 DNA: TGCGCCAGCAGCCAAGACTTCCCGGTCTATGGCTACACCTTC

clone size: .
J gene: TRBJ1-5
V gene: TRBV4-1
D gene: TRBD1
CDR3 protein: CASSQGQGWWNQPQHF
CDR3 DNA: TGCGCCAGCAGCCAAGGACAGGGTTGGTGGAATCAGCCCCAGCATTTT

clone size: .
J gene: TRBJ2-3
V gene: TRBV7-9
D gene: TRBD1
CDR3 protein: CATPGQGYGDTQYF
CDR3 DNA: TGTGCTACGCCGGGACAGGGATATGGAGATACGCAGTATTTT

clone size: .
J gene: TRBJ2-6
V gene: TRBV6-2/TRBV6-3
D gene: TRBD1
CDR3 protein: CASSTGTGPSSGANVLTF
CDR3 DNA: TGTGCCAGCAGTACCGGGACAGGGCCCTCCTCTGGGGCCAACGTCCTGACTTTC

clone size: .
J gene: TRBJ2-1
V gene: TRBV7-8
D gene: TRBD1
CDR3 protein: CASSTYRGSYNEQFF
CDR3 DNA: TGTGCCAGCAGCACATACAGGGGGTCCTACAATGAGCAGTTCTTC

clone size: .
J gene: TRBJ2-7
V gene: TRBV5-4
D gene: TRBD1
CDR3 protein: CASSLVTGGIYEQYF
CDR3 DNA: TGTGCCAGCAGCTTGGTGACAGGGGGCATTTACGAGCAGTACTTC

clone size: few
J gene: TRBJ2-7
V gene: TRBV18
D gene: .
CDR3 protein: CASSPPYSSLSVEQYF
CDR3 DNA: TGTGCCAGCTCACCGCCCTACTCTAGCTTGTCGGTTGAGCAGTACTTC

clone size: few
J gene: TRBJ1-2
V gene: TRBV28
D gene: .
CDR3 protein: CASRDTENYGYTF
CDR3 DNA: TGTGCCAGCCGGGACACAGAAAACTATGGCTACACCTTC

clone size: .
J gene: TRBJ1-5
V gene: TRBV15
D gene: .
CDR3 protein: CATSRDPRSNQPQHF
CDR3 DNA: TGTGCCACCAGCAGAGACCCCCGGAGCAATCAGCCCCAGCATTTT

clone size: once
J gene: TRBJ1-1
V gene: TRBV24-1
D gene: .
CDR3 protein: CATSDGTMNTEAFF
CDR3 DNA: TGTGCCACCAGTGACGGGACAATGAACACTGAAGCTTTCTTT

clone size: .
J gene: TRBJ2-1
V gene: TRBV2
D gene: TRBD1
CDR3 protein: CASSVDRGTYNEQFF
CDR3 DNA: TGTGCCAGCAGTGTCGACAGGGGAACCTACAATGAGCAGTTCTTC

clone size: .
J gene: TRBJ2-3
V gene: TRBV7-8
D gene: TRBD2
CDR3 protein: CASSPDRGGRVSTDTQYF
CDR3 DNA: TGTGCCAGCAGCCCTGACAGAGGCGGGAGAGTGAGCACAGATACGCAGTATTTT

clone size: few
J gene: TRBJ1-5
V gene: TRBV19
D gene: .
CDR3 protein: CASSNYRDQPQHF
CDR3 DNA: TGTGCCAGTAGTAATTACAGGGATCAGCCCCAGCATTTT

clone size: .
J gene: TRBJ2-1
V gene: TRBV29-1
D gene: TRBD2
CDR3 protein: CSVGKREGFNEQFF
CDR3 DNA: TGCAGCGTTGGTAAGCGGGAGGGTTTCAATGAGCAGTTCTTC

clone size: .
J gene: TRBJ2-2
V gene: TRBV5-1
D gene: TRBD2
CDR3 protein: CASSTKKYGTSVTGELFF
CDR3 DNA: TGCGCCAGCAGCACAAAAAAGTACGGGACTAGCGTCACCGGGGAGCTGTTTTTT

clone size: few
J gene: TRBJ1-5
V gene: TRBV28
D gene: .
CDR3 protein: CASYNSGRGNQPQHF
CDR3 DNA: TGTGCCAGTTACAACTCAGGGAGGGGGAATCAGCCCCAGCATTTT

clone size: .
J gene: TRBJ2-1
V gene: TRBV29-1
D gene: .
CDR3 protein: CSVERGANEQFF
CDR3 DNA: TGCAGCGTTGAACGGGGGGCGAATGAGCAGTTCTTC

clone size: .
J gene: TRBJ2-5
V gene: TRBV5-4
D gene: TRBD2
CDR3 protein: CASSGRGTSGWKTQYF
CDR3 DNA: TGTGCCAGCAGCGGACGAGGGACTAGCGGGTGGAAGACCCAGTACTTC

clone size: .
J gene: TRBJ2-7
V gene: TRBV15
D gene: .
CDR3 protein: CATSRDSRRGNEQYF
CDR3 DNA: TGTGCCACCAGCAGAGATTCCAGGAGAGGGAACGAGCAGTACTTC

clone size: .
J gene: TRBJ1-6
V gene: TRBV5-1
D gene: .
CDR3 protein: CASSLEAGPDSPLHF
CDR3 DNA: TGCGCCAGCAGCTTGGAGGCGGGGCCGGATTCACCCCTCCACTTT

clone size: .
J gene: TRBJ2-5
V gene: TRBV11-3
D gene: TRBD2
CDR3 protein: CASSLLAGDQETQYF
CDR3 DNA: TGTGCCAGCAGCTTATTGGCGGGAGACCAAGAGACCCAGTACTTC

clone size: .
J gene: TRBJ2-3
V gene: TRBV7-8
D gene: TRBD1
CDR3 protein: CASSSPGQRSTDTQYF
CDR3 DNA: TGTGCCAGCAGCAGTCCGGGACAGCGAAGCACAGATACGCAGTATTTT

clone size: .
J gene: TRBJ2-7
V gene: TRBV15
D gene: TRBD2
CDR3 protein: CAAYDSGSFVHRRCEQYF
CDR3 DNA: TGTGCCGCCTACGATAGCGGGAGTTTTGTCCATCGGAGGTGCGAGCAGTACTTC

clone size: .
J gene: TRBJ1-1
V gene: TRBV5-6
D gene: .
CDR3 protein: CASSQQSGTYMNTEAFF
CDR3 DNA: TGTGCCAGCAGCCAACAGAGTGGGACATACATGAACACTGAAGCTTTCTTT

clone size: .
J gene: TRBJ1-6
V gene: TRBV27
D gene: .
CDR3 protein: CASSFRVQAGSPLHF
CDR3 DNA: TGTGCCAGCAGTTTTCGTGTCCAGGCTGGATCACCCCTCCACTTT

clone size: .
J gene: TRBJ2-3
V gene: TRBV6-5
D gene: TRBD2
CDR3 protein: CASTSGRTSTDTQYF
CDR3 DNA: TGTGCCAGTACTAGCGGGAGGACTAGCACAGATACGCAGTATTTT

clone size: .
J gene: TRBJ2-3
V gene: TRBV7-1
D gene: TRBD1
CDR3 protein: CASSSEAGTGVFGRGIHSTDTQYF
CDR3 DNA: TGTGCCAGCAGCTCAGAGGCCGGGACAGGGGTTTTCGGTCGGGGCATACACAGCACAGATACGCAGTATTTT

clone size: .
J gene: TRBJ2-7
V gene: TRBV28
D gene: .
CDR3 protein: CASSSTDRSSYEQYF
CDR3 DNA: TGTGCCAGCAGTTCCACGGACAGAAGCTCCTACGAGCAGTACTTC

clone size: .
J gene: TRBJ2-3
V gene: TRBV24-1
D gene: TRBD2
CDR3 protein: CATSDTGLAESTDTQYF
CDR3 DNA: TGTGCCACCAGTGATACAGGACTAGCGGAGAGCACAGATACGCAGTATTTT

clone size: .
J gene: TRBJ2-1
V gene: TRBV18
D gene: TRBD2
CDR3 protein: CASSPAVSLAGASNEQFF
CDR3 DNA: TGTGCCAGCTCACCAGCCGTGAGTCTAGCGGGAGCTAGCAATGAGCAGTTCTTC

clone size: .
J gene: TRBJ2-7
V gene: TRBV5-1
D gene: TRBD2
CDR3 protein: CASSSTGTSSYEQYF
CDR3 DNA: TGCGCCAGCAGCTCTACTGGGACTAGCAGCTACGAGCAGTACTTC

clone size: .
J gene: TRBJ2-7
V gene: TRBV5-4
D gene: TRBD1
CDR3 protein: CASSLGGRQGFYEQYF
CDR3 DNA: TGTGCCAGCAGCTTGGGGGGGCGACAGGGTTTTTACGAGCAGTACTTC

clone size: .
J gene: TRBJ2-6
V gene: TRBV10-3
D gene: .
CDR3 protein: CAISEGVSGANVLTF
CDR3 DNA: TGTGCCATCAGTGAGGGAGTCTCGGGGGCCAACGTCCTGACTTTC

clone size: once
J gene: TRBJ2-5
V gene: TRBV3-1/TRBV3-2
D gene: TRBD2
CDR3 protein: CASTRAGEIETQYF
CDR3 DNA: TGTGCCAGCACCCGAGCGGGAGAGATAGAGACCCAGTACTTC

clone size: .
J gene: TRBJ1-2
V gene: TRBV2
D gene: .
CDR3 protein: CASSSRDSDWDGYTF
CDR3 DNA: TGTGCCAGCAGTTCCCGGGACTCCGATTGGGATGGCTACACCTTC

clone size: few
J gene: TRBJ2-3
V gene: TRBV25-1
D gene: .
CDR3 protein: CASSLLYTQYF
CDR3 DNA: TGTGCCAGCAGTCTTCTATATACGCAGTATTTT

clone size: .
J gene: TRBJ2-1
V gene: TRBV5-4
D gene: TRBD2
CDR3 protein: CASNPFRGGPKLYNEQFF
CDR3 DNA: TGTGCCAGCAACCCATTCCGGGGGGGGCCCAAACTCTACAATGAGCAGTTCTTC

clone size: .
J gene: TRBJ2-1
V gene: TRBV6-1
D gene: .
CDR3 protein: CASSETGTYSYNEQFF
CDR3 DNA: TGTGCCAGCAGTGAAACCGGGACTTATTCCTACAATGAGCAGTTCTTC

clone size: .
J gene: TRBJ1-1
V gene: TRBV28
D gene: .
CDR3 protein: CASSLIVSEAFF
CDR3 DNA: TGTGCCAGCAGTCTAATCGTCTCTGAAGCTTTCTTT

clone size: .
J gene: TRBJ2-5
V gene: TRBV7-9
D gene: TRBD2
CDR3 protein: CASSLVFILAGGMEETQYF
CDR3 DNA: TGTGCCAGCAGCTTAGTTTTTATACTAGCGGGAGGTATGGAAGAGACCCAGTACTTC

clone size: few
J gene: TRBJ2-1
V gene: TRBV15
D gene: TRBD2
CDR3 protein: CATTPDRGLAGHRGNEQFF
CDR3 DNA: TGTGCCACGACCCCGGACAGGGGACTAGCGGGACACAGAGGGAATGAGCAGTTCTTC

clone size: .
J gene: TRBJ2-7
V gene: TRBV5-1
D gene: TRBD2
CDR3 protein: CASSSDGTSGSYEQYF
CDR3 DNA: TGCGCCAGCAGCTCAGATGGGACTAGCGGGAGCTACGAGCAGTACTTC

clone size: .
J gene: TRBJ2-7
V gene: TRBV18
D gene: .
CDR3 protein: CASSPPGGKYEQYF
CDR3 DNA: TGTGCCAGCTCACCACCTGGCGGTAAATACGAGCAGTACTTC

clone size: .
J gene: TRBJ2-7
V gene: TRBV2
D gene: .
CDR3 protein: CASTISPRGDYEQYF
CDR3 DNA: TGTGCCAGCACCATAAGCCCTAGAGGCGACTACGAGCAGTACTTC

clone size: .
J gene: TRBJ2-5
V gene: TRBV5-4
D gene: .
CDR3 protein: CASSKQGWETQYF
CDR3 DNA: TGTGCCAGCAGCAAACAGGGTTGGGAGACCCAGTACTTC

clone size: .
J gene: TRBJ2-2
V gene: TRBV7-2
D gene: .
CDR3 protein: CASSLVRGTGELFF
CDR3 DNA: TGTGCCAGCAGCTTAGTGCGCGGCACCGGGGAGCTGTTTTTT

clone size: once
J gene: TRBJ2-2
V gene: TRBV19
D gene: .
CDR3 protein: CASSIFGGTGELFF
CDR3 DNA: TGTGCCAGTAGTATTTTCGGGGGCACCGGGGAGCTGTTTTTT

clone size: .
J gene: TRBJ2-1
V gene: TRBV2
D gene: .
CDR3 protein: CASSWGFDEQFF
CDR3 DNA: TGTGCCAGCAGTTGGGGCTTCGATGAGCAGTTCTTC